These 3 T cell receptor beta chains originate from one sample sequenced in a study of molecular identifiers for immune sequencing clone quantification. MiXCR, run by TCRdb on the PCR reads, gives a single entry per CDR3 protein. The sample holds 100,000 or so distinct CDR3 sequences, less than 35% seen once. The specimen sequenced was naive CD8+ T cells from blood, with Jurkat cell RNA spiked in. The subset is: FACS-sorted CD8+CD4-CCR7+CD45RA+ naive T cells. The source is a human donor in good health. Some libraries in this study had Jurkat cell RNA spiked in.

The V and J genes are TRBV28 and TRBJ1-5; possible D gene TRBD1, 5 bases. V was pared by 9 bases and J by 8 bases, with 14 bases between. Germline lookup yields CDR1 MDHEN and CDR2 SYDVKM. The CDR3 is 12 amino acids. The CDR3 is CASGGGWEPQHF. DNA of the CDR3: TGTGCCAGTGGGGGAGGGTGGGAGCCCCAGCATTTT.

The CDR3: CASSLPDEENTIYF. CDR3 coding DNA: TGCGCCAGCAGCTTGCCAGACGAGGAAAACACCATATATTTT. The chain recombines TRBV5-1 with TRBJ1-3; D unclear. Trimming left V 1 base short and J 6 bases short, with 11 bases between. CDR1 SGHRS and CDR2 YFSETQ come from the germline V gene. The CDR3 loop spans 14 amino acids. Full variable domain (remainder filled in from reference TRBV5-1 and TRBJ1-3): KAGVTQTPRYLIKTRGQQVTLSCSPISGHRSVSWYQQTPGQGLQFLFEYFSETQRNKGNFPGRFSGRQFSNSRSEMNVSTLELGDSALYLCASSLPDEENTIYFGEGSWLTVV.

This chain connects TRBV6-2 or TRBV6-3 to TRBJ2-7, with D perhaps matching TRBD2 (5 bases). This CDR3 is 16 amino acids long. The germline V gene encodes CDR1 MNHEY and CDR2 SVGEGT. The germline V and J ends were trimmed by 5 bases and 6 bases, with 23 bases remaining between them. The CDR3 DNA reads TGTGCCAGCAGTCCCATCCACGGGGTAGACACGGGCGAGCAGTACTTC. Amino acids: CASSPIHGVDTGEQYF.